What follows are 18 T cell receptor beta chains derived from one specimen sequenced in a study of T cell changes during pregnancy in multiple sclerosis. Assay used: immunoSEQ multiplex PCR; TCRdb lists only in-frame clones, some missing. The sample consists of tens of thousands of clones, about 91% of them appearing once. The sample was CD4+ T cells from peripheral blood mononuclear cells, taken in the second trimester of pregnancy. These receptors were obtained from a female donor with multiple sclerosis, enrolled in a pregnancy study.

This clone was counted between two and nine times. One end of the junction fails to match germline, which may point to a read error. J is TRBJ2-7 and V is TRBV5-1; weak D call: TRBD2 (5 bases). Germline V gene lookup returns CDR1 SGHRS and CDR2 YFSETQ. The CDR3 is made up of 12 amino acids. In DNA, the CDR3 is TGCGCCAGCAGCCCCAGCGGCGAATCTTTCCACTTC. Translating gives CASSPSGESFHF. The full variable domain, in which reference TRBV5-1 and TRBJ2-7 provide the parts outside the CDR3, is KAGVTQTPRYLIKTRGQQVTLSCSPISGHRSVSWYQQTPGQGLQFLFEYFSETQRNKGNFPGRFSGRQFSNSRSEMNVSTLELGDSALYLCASSPSGESFHFGPGTRLTVT.

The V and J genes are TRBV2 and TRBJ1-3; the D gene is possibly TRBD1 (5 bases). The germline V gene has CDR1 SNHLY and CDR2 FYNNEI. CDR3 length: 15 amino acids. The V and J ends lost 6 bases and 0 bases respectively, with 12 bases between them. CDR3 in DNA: TGTGCCAGCAGACTGACAGCCGGCTCTGGAAACACCATATATTTT. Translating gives CASRLTAGSGNTIYF.

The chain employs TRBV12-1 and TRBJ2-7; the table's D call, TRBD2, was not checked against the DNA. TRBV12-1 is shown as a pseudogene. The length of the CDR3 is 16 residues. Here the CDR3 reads CASSHLRLAGGLQQYF. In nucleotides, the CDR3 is TGTGCCAGCAGCCATCTCCGACTAGCGGGAGGCTTACAGCAGTACTTC.

CDR3 DNA: TGTGCCAGCAGTTTGTCAGGCACAAACTATGGCTACACCTTC. This translates into CASSLSGTNYGYTF. This chain links TRBV28 with TRBJ1-2, with unresolved D. Trimming stripped 3 bases from V and 2 bases from J, with 10 bases between. CDR1 and CDR2 from the germline V gene are MDHEN and SYDVKM. The CDR3 runs to 14 residues.

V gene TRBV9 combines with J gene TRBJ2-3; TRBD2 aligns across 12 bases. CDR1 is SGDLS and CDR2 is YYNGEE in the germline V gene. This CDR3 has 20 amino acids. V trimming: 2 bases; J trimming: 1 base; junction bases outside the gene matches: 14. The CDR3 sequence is CASSVGLAGYTLLRTDTQYF. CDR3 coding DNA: TGTGCCAGCAGCGTTGGACTAGCGGGGTATACTCTGCTCCGCACAGATACGCAGTATTTT. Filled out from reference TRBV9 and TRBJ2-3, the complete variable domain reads DSGVTQTPKHLITATGQRVTLRCSPRSGDLSVYWYQQSLDQGLQFLIQYYNGEERAKGNILERFSAQQFPDLHSELNLSSLELGDSALYFCASSVGLAGYTLLRTDTQYFGPGTRLTVL.

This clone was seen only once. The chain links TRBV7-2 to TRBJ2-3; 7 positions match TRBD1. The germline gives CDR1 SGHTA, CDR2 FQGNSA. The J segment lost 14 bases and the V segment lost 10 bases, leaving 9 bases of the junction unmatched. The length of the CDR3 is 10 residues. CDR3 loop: CATLDRRMYF. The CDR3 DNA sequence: TGTGCCACCTTGGACAGGCGCATGTATTTT.

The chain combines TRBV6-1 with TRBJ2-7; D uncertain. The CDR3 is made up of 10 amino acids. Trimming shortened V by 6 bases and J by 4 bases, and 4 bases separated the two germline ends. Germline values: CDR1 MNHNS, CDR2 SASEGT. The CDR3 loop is CASRRYEQYF. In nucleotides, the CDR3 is TGTGCCAGCAGGAGATACGAGCAGTACTTC.

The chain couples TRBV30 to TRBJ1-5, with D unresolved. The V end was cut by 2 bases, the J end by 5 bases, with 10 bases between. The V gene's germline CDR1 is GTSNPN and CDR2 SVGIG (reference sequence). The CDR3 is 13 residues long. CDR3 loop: CAWSPRPDQPQHF. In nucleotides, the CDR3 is TGTGCCTGGAGTCCCCGTCCTGATCAGCCCCAGCATTTT.

In DNA, the CDR3 is TGCAGCGTGGCCGTGGTGGCAGAGGATTCACCCCTCCACTTT. Translating it yields CSVAVVAEDSPLHF. The gene calls are TRBV29-1 and TRBJ1-6; no reliable D call. Germline CDR1 and CDR2: SQVTM and ANQGSEA. V lost 6 bases to trimming and J lost 8 bases, with 17 bases between them. The CDR3 extends over 14 amino acids. The whole variable domain, filled in from reference TRBV29-1 and TRBJ1-6, reads SAVISQKPSRDICQRGTSLTIQCQVDSQVTMMFWYRQQPGQSLTLIATANQGSEATYESGFVIDKFPISRPNLTFSTLTVSNMSPEDSSIYLCSVAVVAEDSPLHFGNGTRLTVT.

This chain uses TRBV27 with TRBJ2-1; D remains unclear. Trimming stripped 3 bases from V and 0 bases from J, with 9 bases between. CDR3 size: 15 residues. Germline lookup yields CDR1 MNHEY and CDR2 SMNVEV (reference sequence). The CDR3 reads CASSFSSLSYNEQFF. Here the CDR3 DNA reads TGTGCCAGCAGTTTTAGTTCGCTCTCCTACAATGAGCAGTTCTTC.

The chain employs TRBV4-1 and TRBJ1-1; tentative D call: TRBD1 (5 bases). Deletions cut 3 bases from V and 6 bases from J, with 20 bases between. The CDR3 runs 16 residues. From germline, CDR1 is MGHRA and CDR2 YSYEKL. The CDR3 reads CASSHSRARGVSEAFF. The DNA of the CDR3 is TGCGCCAGCAGCCATTCGCGCGCACGGGGGGTCTCTGAAGCTTTCTTT.

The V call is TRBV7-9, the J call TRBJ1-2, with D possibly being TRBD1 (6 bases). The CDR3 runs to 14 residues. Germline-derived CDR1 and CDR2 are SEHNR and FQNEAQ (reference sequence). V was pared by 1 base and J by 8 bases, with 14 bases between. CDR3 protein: CASSLVAGDGGYTF. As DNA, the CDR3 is TGTGCCAGCAGCTTAGTAGCAGGGGATGGAGGCTACACCTTC.

The CDR3 here is CASSFQGVTGNTIYF. For the CDR3, the DNA is TGTGCCAGCAGCTTTCAGGGCGTCACTGGAAACACCATATATTTT. The chain recombines TRBV5-4 with TRBJ1-3, with D perhaps TRBD1 (5 bases). The CDR3 contains 15 residues. Between the trimmed V and J ends, which lost 2 bases and 2 bases, there was a span of 11 bases. Per the germline V gene, CDR1 is SGHNT and CDR2 is YYREEE (reference sequence). The whole variable domain, filled in from reference TRBV5-4 and TRBJ1-3, reads ETGVTQSPTHLIKTRGQQVTLRCSSQSGHNTVSWYQQALGQGPQFIFQYYREEENGRGNFPPRFSGLQFPNYSSELNVNALELDDSALYLCASSFQGVTGNTIYFGEGSWLTVV.

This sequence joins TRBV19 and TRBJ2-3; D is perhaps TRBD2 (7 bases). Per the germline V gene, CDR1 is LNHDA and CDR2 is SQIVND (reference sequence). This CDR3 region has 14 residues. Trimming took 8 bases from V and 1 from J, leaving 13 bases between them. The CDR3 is CASVAGARTDTQYF. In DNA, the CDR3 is TGTGCCAGTGTTGCGGGGGCCCGCACAGATACGCAGTATTTT.

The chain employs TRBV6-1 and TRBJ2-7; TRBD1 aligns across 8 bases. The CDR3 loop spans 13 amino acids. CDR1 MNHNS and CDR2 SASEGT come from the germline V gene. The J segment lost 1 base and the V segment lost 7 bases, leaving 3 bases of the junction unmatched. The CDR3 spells CASNRDRSYEQYF. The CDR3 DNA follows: TGTGCCAGCAACCGGGACAGGTCCTACGAGCAGTACTTC.

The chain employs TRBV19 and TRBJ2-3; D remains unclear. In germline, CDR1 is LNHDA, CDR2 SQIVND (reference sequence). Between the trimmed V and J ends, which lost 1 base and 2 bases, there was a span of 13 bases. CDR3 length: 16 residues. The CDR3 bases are TGTGCCAGTAGTATAGTCGCGGCCTCTTTCACAGATACGCAGTATTTT. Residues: CASSIVAASFTDTQYF. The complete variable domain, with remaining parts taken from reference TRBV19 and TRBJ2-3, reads DGGITQSPKYLFRKEGQNVTLSCEQNLNHDAMYWYRQDPGQGLRLIYYSQIVNDFQKGDIAEGYSVSREKKESFPLTVTSAQKNPTAFYLCASSIVAASFTDTQYFGPGTRLTVL.

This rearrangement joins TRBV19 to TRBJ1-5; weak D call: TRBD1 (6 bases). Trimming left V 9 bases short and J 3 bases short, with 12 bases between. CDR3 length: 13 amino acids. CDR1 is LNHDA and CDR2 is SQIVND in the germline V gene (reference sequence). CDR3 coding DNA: TGTGCCAGCCACAGGGAAATCAATCAGCCCCAGCATTTT. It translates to CASHREINQPQHF.

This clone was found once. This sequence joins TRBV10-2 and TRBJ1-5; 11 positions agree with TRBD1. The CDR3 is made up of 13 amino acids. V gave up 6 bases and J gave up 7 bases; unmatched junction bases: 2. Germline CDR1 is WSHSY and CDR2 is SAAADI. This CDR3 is CASSRDRGQPQHF. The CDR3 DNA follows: TGCGCCAGCAGCCGGGACAGGGGGCAGCCCCAGCATTTT.